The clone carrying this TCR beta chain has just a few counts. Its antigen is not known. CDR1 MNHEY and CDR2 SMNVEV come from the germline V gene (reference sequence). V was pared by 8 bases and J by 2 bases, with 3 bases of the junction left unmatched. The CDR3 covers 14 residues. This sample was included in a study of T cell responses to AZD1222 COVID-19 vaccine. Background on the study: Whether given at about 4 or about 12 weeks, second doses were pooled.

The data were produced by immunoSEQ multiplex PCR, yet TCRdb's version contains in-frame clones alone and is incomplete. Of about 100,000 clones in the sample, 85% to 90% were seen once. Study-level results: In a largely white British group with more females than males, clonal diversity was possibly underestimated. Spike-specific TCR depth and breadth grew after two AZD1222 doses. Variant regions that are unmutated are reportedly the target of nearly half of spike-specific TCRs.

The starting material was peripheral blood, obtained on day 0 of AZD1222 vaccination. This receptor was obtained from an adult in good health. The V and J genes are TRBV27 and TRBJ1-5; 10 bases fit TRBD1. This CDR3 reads CASGTGEGNQPQHF. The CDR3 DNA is TGTGCCAGCGGGACAGGGGAGGGCAATCAGCCCCAGCATTTT.